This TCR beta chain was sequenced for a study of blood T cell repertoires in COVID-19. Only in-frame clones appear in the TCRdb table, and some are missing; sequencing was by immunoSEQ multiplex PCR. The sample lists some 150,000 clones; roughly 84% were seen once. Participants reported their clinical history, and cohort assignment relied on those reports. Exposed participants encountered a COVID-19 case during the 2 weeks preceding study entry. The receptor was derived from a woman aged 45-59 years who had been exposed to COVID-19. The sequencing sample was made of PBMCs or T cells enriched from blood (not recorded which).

This chain's CDR3 is CAWSVSQNTEAFF. CDR3 DNA sequence: TGTGCCTGGAGTGTAAGCCAGAACACTGAAGCTTTCTTT. This chain links TRBV30 with TRBJ1-1; D remains unclear. The CDR3 has 13 residues. Looked up from germline, CDR1 is GTSNPN and CDR2 is SVGIG (reference sequence). V lost 0 bases and J lost 1, with 6 bases in between.